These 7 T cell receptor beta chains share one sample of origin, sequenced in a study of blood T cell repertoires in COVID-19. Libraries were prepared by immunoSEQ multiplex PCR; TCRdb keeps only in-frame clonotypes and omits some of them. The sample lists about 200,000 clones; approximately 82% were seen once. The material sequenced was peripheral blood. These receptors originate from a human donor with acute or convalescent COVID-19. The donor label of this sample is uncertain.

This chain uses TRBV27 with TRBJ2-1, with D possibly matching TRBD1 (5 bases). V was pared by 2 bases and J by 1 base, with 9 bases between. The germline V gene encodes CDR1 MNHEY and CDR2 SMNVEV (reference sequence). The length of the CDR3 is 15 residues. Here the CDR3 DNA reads TGTGCCAGCAGTTTACAGGGTTGGTCCTACAATGAGCAGTTCTTC. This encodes CASSLQGWSYNEQFF.

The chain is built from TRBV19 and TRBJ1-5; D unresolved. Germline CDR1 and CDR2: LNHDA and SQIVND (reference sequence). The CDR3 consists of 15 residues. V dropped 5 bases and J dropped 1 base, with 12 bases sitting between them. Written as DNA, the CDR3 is TGTGCCAGTAGTTCCCGGGGTGTAAGCAATCAGCCCCAGCATTTT. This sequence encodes CASSSRGVSNQPQHF.

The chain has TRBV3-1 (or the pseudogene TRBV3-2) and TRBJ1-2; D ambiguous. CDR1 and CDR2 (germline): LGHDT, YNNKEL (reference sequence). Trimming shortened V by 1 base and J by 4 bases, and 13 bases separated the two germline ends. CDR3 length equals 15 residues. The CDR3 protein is CASSQGAGSGYGYTF. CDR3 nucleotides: TGTGCCAGCAGCCAAGGTGCGGGGAGCGGCTATGGCTACACCTTC.

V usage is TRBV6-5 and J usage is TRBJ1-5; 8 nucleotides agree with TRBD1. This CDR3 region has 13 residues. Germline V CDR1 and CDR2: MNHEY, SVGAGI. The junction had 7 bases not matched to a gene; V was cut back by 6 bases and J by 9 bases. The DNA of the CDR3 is TGTGCCAGCAGAGGACAGGGAGAGTCGCCCCAGCATTTT. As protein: CASRGQGESPQHF.

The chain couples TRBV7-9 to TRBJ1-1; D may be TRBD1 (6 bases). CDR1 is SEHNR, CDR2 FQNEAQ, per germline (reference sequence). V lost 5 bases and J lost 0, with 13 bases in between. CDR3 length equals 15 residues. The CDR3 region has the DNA TGTGCCAGCAGCCGCCAGACAGGTATGAACACTGAAGCTTTCTTT. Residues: CASSRQTGMNTEAFF.

In DNA form, the CDR3 reads TGTGCCAGCAGCTTTTCTCCCCCAGGATCTGGAAACACCATATATTTT. Its protein product is CASSFSPPGSGNTIYF. The gene calls are TRBV11-2 and TRBJ1-3; D gene unclear. CDR3 length: 16 residues. V shed 3 bases and J shed 1 base, with 13 bases lying between them. The V gene's germline CDR1 is SGHAT and CDR2 FQNNGV.

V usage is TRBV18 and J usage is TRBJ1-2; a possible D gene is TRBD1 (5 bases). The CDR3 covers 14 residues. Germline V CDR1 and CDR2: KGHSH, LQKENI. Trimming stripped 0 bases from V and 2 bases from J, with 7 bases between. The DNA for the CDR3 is TGTGCCAGCTCACCACCGGGGGGAAACTATGGCTACACCTTC. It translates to CASSPPGGNYGYTF. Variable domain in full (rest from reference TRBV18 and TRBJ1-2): NAGVMQNPRHLVRRRGQEARLRCSPMKGHSHVYWYRQLPEEGLKFMVYLQKENIIDESGMPKERFSAEFPKEGPSILRIQQVVRGDSAAYFCASSPPGGNYGYTFGSGTRLTVV.